One and the same sample provided the 14 T cell receptor beta chains below, sequenced in a study of radiation and T cells in renal cell carcinoma. Time point: blood 2 weeks post-SBRT. Regarding treatment: 15 Gy SBRT to primary tumor, nephrectomy 4 weeks later. Profiling relied on immunoSEQ multiplex PCR, and the TCRdb table lists in-frame clones only, not all of them. Here the sample spans roughly 150,000 clones, about 91% being singletons. This specimen consisted of blood, obtained from a patient whose treatment included radiotherapy and nephrectomy. These receptor sequences come from a woman aged 45 to 65 with renal cell carcinoma.

V gene TRBV19 combines with J gene TRBJ2-1; possibly TRBD2 for D (5 bases). The CDR3 spans 14 residues. CDR1 and CDR2 from the germline V gene are LNHDA and SQIVND (reference sequence). V was trimmed by 5 bases and J by 9 bases, leaving 17 bases between them. The CDR3 loop reads CASSPGRDPSEQFF. The CDR3 DNA sequence: TGTGCCAGTAGTCCTGGCCGGGATCCGAGTGAGCAGTTCTTC.

V gene TRBV18 combines with J gene TRBJ2-7, with 9 positions matching TRBD1. This CDR3 contains 15 residues. V shed 1 base, J shed 4 bases, and the junction held 5 bases outside the gene matches. Germline V CDR1 and CDR2: KGHSH, LQKENI. This CDR3 reads CASSPRGQGQYEQYF. The CDR3 nucleotides are TGTGCCAGCTCACCACGGGGACAGGGACAATACGAGCAGTACTTC. The variable domain in full, completed from reference TRBV18 and TRBJ2-7, reads NAGVMQNPRHLVRRRGQEARLRCSPMKGHSHVYWYRQLPEEGLKFMVYLQKENIIDESGMPKERFSAEFPKEGPSILRIQQVVRGDSAAYFCASSPRGQGQYEQYFGPGTRLTVT.

The chain recombines TRBV6-1 with TRBJ2-2; 8 nucleotides match TRBD1. J gave up 3 bases and V 8 bases, and 8 bases lay outside the gene matches. The germline CDR1 and CDR2 sequences are MNHNS and SASEGT. There are 15 residues in the CDR3. The chain's CDR3 is CASGAGTGHTGELFF. Written as DNA, the CDR3 is TGTGCCAGCGGCGCCGGGACAGGACACACCGGGGAGCTGTTTTTT.

This rearrangement joins TRBV6-1 to TRBJ2-3; D uncertain. The CDR3 length is 14 residues. V lost 4 bases to trimming and J lost 0 bases, with 8 bases between them. Germline V gene data show CDR1 as MNHNS and CDR2 as SASEGT. Here the CDR3 DNA reads TGTGCCAGCAGTGGTTTGCACAGCACAGATACGCAGTATTTT. It is translated as CASSGLHSTDTQYF.

DNA for the CDR3: TGTGCCACCAGCTCTTCCGGGACAGAGATCTATGGCTACACCTTC. Its translation is CATSSSGTEIYGYTF. J is TRBJ1-2 and V is TRBV15; 7 bases agree with TRBD1. Germline V gives CDR1 LNHNV, CDR2 YYDKDF (reference sequence). CDR3 size: 15 residues. The trim removed 5 bases at V and 4 bases at J, leaving 10 bases unmatched.

The sample holds a few counts of this clone. V and J are TRBV19 and TRBJ1-5; perhaps TRBD1 as D (6 bases). The CDR3 is 16 amino acids. The V gene lost 5 bases and the J gene lost 2 bases, with 16 bases spanning the gap. Germline assignment: CDR1 LNHDA and CDR2 SQIVND (reference sequence). The CDR3 coding sequence is TGTGCCAGTAGTGTCGGAAACAGGGCCGGCAATCAGCCCCAGCATTTT. It encodes CASSVGNRAGNQPQHF.

The rearrangement links TRBV4-2 to TRBJ1-1, with TRBD1 matching over 8 bases. Germline values: CDR1 LGHNA, CDR2 YNFKEQ. The length of the CDR3 is 15 residues. Trimming removed 0 bases from V and 5 bases from J; junction bases left unmatched: 5. CDR3 bases: TGTGCCAGCAGCCAAGAGACAGGGGCAAAAACTGAAGCTTTCTTT. Amino acids: CASSQETGAKTEAFF.

This rearrangement joins TRBV29-1 to TRBJ1-2; TRBD1 might be the D (5 bases). This CDR3 has 12 residues. CDR1 is SQVTM and CDR2 is ANQGSEA in the germline V gene. Trimming removed 0 bases from V and 8 bases from J, with 10 bases in between. The CDR3 DNA follows: TGCAGCGTTGAAGATCTCAGGGAAGGCTACACCTTC. It specifies CSVEDLREGYTF.

The chain recombines TRBV5-6 with TRBJ1-2; 8 bases map to TRBD1. V shed 2 bases, J shed 8 bases, and the junction held 5 bases outside the gene matches. Per the germline V gene, CDR1 is SGHDT and CDR2 is YYEEEE. This CDR3 is 13 amino acids long. CDR3: CASSLGQGGGYTF. The CDR3 DNA follows: TGTGCCAGCAGCTTAGGACAGGGTGGAGGCTACACCTTC.

This chain links TRBV19 with TRBJ2-2; 9 positions match TRBD1. The CDR3 consists of 17 residues. V shed 1 base and J 4 bases; nucleotides not matched to a gene: 7. Germline values: CDR1 LNHDA, CDR2 SQIVND (reference sequence). CDR3 in amino acids: CASSIVQGAGRTGELFF. CDR3 nucleotide sequence: TGTGCCAGTAGTATAGTACAGGGGGCTGGGCGCACCGGGGAGCTGTTTTTT.

The V and J genes are TRBV18 and TRBJ1-5; D not certain. V was pared by 3 bases and J by 0 bases, with 12 bases between. In germline, CDR1 is KGHSH, CDR2 LQKENI. This CDR3 spans 16 amino acids. CDR3 amino acids: CASSPPAIRSNQPQHF. CDR3 DNA sequence: TGTGCCAGCTCACCGCCGGCCATTCGTAGCAATCAGCCCCAGCATTTT.

The chain employs TRBV5-6 and TRBJ2-1; 7 bases map to TRBD1. V was pared by 4 bases and J by 9 bases, with 7 bases of the junction left unmatched. Germline CDR1 and CDR2: SGHDT and YYEEEE. CDR3 size: 13 residues. DNA of the CDR3: TGTGCCAGCAGCCTAAGACAGGGTGGTGAGCAGTTCTTC. Translated, it gives CASSLRQGGEQFF.

This clone was recorded only once. This chain links TRBV5-5 with TRBJ2-5; the match to TRBD2 covers 9 bases. The CDR3 loop spans 16 amino acids. After removal of 0 bases from V and 5 bases from J, the junction contained 8 bases not matched to a gene. From germline, CDR1 is SGHKS and CDR2 YYEKEE (reference sequence). The CDR3 DNA follows: TGTGCCAGCAGCTTGGGTAGCGGGGGAGGTTGGGAGACCCAGTACTTC. Amino acid sequence: CASSLGSGGGWETQYF.

The chain links TRBV7-2 to TRBJ2-2; D not resolved. This CDR3 has 13 amino acids. Germline values: CDR1 SGHTA, CDR2 FQGNSA. V was pared by 3 bases and J by 1 base, with 3 bases between. CDR3 sequence (DNA): TGTGCCAGCAGCTTGGAGAACACCGGGGAGCTGTTTTTT. Protein: CASSLENTGELFF.